This T cell receptor beta chain emerged from a study of CXCR3-negative and CXCR3-positive naive CD8 T cells. Researchers prepared the TRB cDNA libraries using 5' RACE with UMI labels. From its re-call of the 5' RACE reads, TCRdb lists each CDR3 protein once, without DNA. This sample contains about 9,600 distinct CDR3 sequences. General study points: Similar TRBV-TRBJ usage characterized naive CXCR3-negative and CXCR3-positive cells; memory cells differed.

This CDR3 has 15 residues. Germline V gene data show CDR1 as SNHLY and CDR2 as FYNNEI. On this clonotype: The antigen is unknown.

The chain recombines TRBV2 with TRBJ2-3; the TCRdb D gene call, TRBD2, has no DNA to confirm it. The sample taken for sequencing was naive CXCR3- CD8+ T cells from blood. As for subset: CD45RO-CCR7+CD27+CD95- naive CD8+ T cells lacking CXCR3 (TNR3-). This clonotype was sampled from a human donor in good health. Some clones in this sample may be carry-over from other donors' samples. This CDR3 is CASSGLAGRVDTQYF.